The sequence of this T cell receptor (beta chain) was determined in a study of shared clonotypes between healthy human individuals. The repertoire was sequenced with immunoSEQ multiplex PCR; TCRdb's copy has only in-frame clones and lacks some. In the table there are about 2.1 million clones, about 92% of which are singletons. Trimming took 4 bases from V and 0 from J; bases not matched to a gene: 5. Germline-derived CDR1 and CDR2 are SEHNR and FQNEAQ (reference sequence). The CDR3 has 16 residues. Positively selected for CCR7, the CD45RO-negative cells used as naive CD8 cells excluded terminally differentiated effector memory CD45RA+ cells.

The chain links TRBV7-9 to TRBJ1-1; TRBD1 aligns across 10 bases. Source material: naive CD8+ T cells from PBMCs. The source of this sequence is a man between 18 and 29 years old in good health. Some clones in this sample may be carry-over from other donors' samples. For the CDR3, the DNA is TGTGCCAGCAGCTCCAAGGGACAGGGGCTGAACACTGAAGCTTTCTTT. Its protein is CASSSKGQGLNTEAFF.